The clone carrying this TCR beta chain was counted ten times or more. This sample is drawn from a study of T-cell reconstitution after alpha-beta-depleted transplantation in children. The library targeted TCRbeta and was prepared with unique molecular identifiers. TCRdb reprocessed the PCR reads via MiXCR and lists one record per CDR3 protein. The table lists some 390,000 distinct CDR3 sequences, roughly 22% of them singletons. This CDR3 has 14 residues. The J segment lost 4 bases and the V segment lost 0 bases, leaving 0 bases of the junction unmatched. The genes are TRBV12-3 or TRBV12-4 and TRBJ1-3; TRBD1 aligns across 7 bases. The receptor's source is a human donor who donated a stem cell graft to a child with acute myeloid leukemia. The input for sequencing was PBMCs from the stem cell graft donor, taken from the stem cell graft. This CDR3 reads CASSLADRGNTIYF. DNA of the CDR3: TGTGCCAGCAGTTTAGCGGACAGGGGAAACACCATATATTTT.